This T cell receptor beta chain was captured in a study of technical replicates of blood from several donors. This clone was recorded once. Unmatched junction bases numbered 9, after V lost 7 bases and J lost 1 base. CDR3 length equals 16 residues. Germline CDR1 LNHDA, CDR2 SQIVND (reference sequence). Sequencing used immunoSEQ multiplex PCR; TCRdb keeps in-frame clones, though not all of them. The sample includes more than 90,000 clones, approximately 94% of them seen just once. This sequence originates from a human donor in good health. Source material: T cells isolated from PBMCs. This rearrangement joins TRBV19 to TRBJ2-1; 8 nucleotides line up with TRBD1. The CDR3 region is CASTDRGMGSYNEQFF. CDR3 DNA: TGTGCCAGTACCGACAGGGGCATGGGGTCCTACAATGAGCAGTTCTTC.